Listed here are 11 T cell receptor beta chains from one sample, sequenced in a study of PD-1 blockade in classical Hodgkin lymphoma. Noted time point: newly diagnosed, previously untreated cHL patient sample. Assay used: immunoSEQ multiplex PCR; TCRdb lists only in-frame clones, some missing. Of about 47,000 clones in the sample, roughly 93% were seen once. The sample taken for sequencing was peripheral blood mononuclear cells (PBMCs). Receptor source: a human donor with classical Hodgkin lymphoma.

This chain links TRBV28 with TRBJ1-2; possible D gene TRBD1, 6 bases. Trimming cost V 2 bases and J 3 bases, with 13 bases left between them. CDR1 MDHEN and CDR2 SYDVKM come from the germline V gene. CDR3 size: 15 residues. DNA for the CDR3: TGTGCCAGCAGTTTACCTATACAGGGCTACTATGGCTACACCTTC. Protein: CASSLPIQGYYGYTF.

This sequence joins TRBV9 and TRBJ2-5; tentative D call: TRBD1 (5 bases). Trimming pared 0 bases from V and 5 bases from J, leaving 11 bases between. The CDR3 contains 14 residues. Looked up from germline, CDR1 is SGDLS and CDR2 is YYNGEE. CDR3 loop: CASSVGQGLETQYF. CDR3 bases: TGTGCCAGCAGCGTAGGGCAGGGCTTGGAGACCCAGTACTTC.

The chain recombines TRBV6-5 with TRBJ2-7; TRBD2 matches at 11 bases. The germline V gene has CDR1 MNHEY and CDR2 SVGAGI. This CDR3 comprises 15 residues. The ends lost 4 bases at V and 2 bases at J; junction bases unmatched: 4. The CDR3 DNA follows: TGTGCCAGCAGTTCCCTAGCGGGAGGTGCCTACGAGCAGTACTTC. Its protein is CASSSLAGGAYEQYF.

This rearrangement joins TRBV4-1 to TRBJ2-1; 7 bases fit TRBD1. Unmatched junction bases numbered 7, after V lost 4 bases and J lost 7 bases. The CDR3 spans 14 residues. Germline loops: CDR1 MGHRA, CDR2 YSYEKL. The CDR3 bases are TGCGCCAGCAGCCGAGACAGGGAAGGTAATGAGCAGTTCTTC. It translates to CASSRDREGNEQFF.

The chain recombines TRBV7-5 with TRBJ2-5. TRBV7-5 has pseudogene status. This CDR3 region has 12 residues. CDR3 nucleotide sequence: TGTGTCAGAACGGATCGCGAAGAGACCCAGTACTTC. Its translation: CVRTDREETQYF.

J is TRBJ2-1 and V is TRBV6-4; 7 bases align to TRBD2. Germline V gives CDR1 MRHNA, CDR2 SNTAGT. This CDR3 is 15 amino acids long. V was clipped by 6 bases and J by 3 bases; unmatched bases: 8. CDR3 DNA: TGTGCCAGCAGAGTCTCTAGCGGAATCTACAATGAGCAGTTCTTC. Protein product: CASRVSSGIYNEQFF.

The chain joins TRBV4-1 to TRBJ2-7; tentatively, D is TRBD1 (5 bases). The germline V gene encodes CDR1 MGHRA and CDR2 YSYEKL. The CDR3 runs 13 residues. With 1 base removed from V and 7 bases from J, the gap between germline ends came to 11 bases. CDR3 bases: TGCGCCAGCAGCCAAGTCAGGGCAGGTGAGCAGTACGTC. Encoded protein: CASSQVRAGEQYV.

The chain is built from TRBV6-5 and TRBJ2-3; D not certain. CDR1 is MNHEY, CDR2 SVGAGI, per germline. The V end lost 7 bases, the J end lost 4 bases, and 12 bases lay between the germline ends. The CDR3 runs 13 residues. The CDR3 here is CASTRPAADTQYF. For the CDR3, the DNA is TGTGCCAGCACGAGACCCGCCGCAGATACGCAGTATTTT.

The chain couples TRBV28 to TRBJ2-3; 7 bases are shared with TRBD2. This CDR3 is 13 amino acids long. Per the germline V gene, CDR1 is MDHEN and CDR2 is SYDVKM. The V gene end was trimmed by 8 bases and the J gene end by 2 bases; junction bases not matched to a gene: 4. The CDR3 loop reads CASSSGNTDTQYF. The CDR3, as DNA: TGTGCCAGCTCTAGCGGAAACACAGATACGCAGTATTTT.

This clone has a single count. This sequence joins TRBV28 and TRBJ1-1, with D unresolved. CDR3 length: 11 amino acids. CDR1 and CDR2 from the germline V gene are MDHEN and SYDVKM. Between the trimmed V and J ends, which lost 8 bases and 3 bases, there was a span of 7 bases. CDR3 sequence: CASRRDTEAFF. In DNA form, the CDR3 reads TGTGCCAGCCGTAGGGACACTGAAGCTTTCTTT. The full variable domain, with the rest looked up from reference TRBV28 and TRBJ1-1, is DVKVTQSSRYLVKRTGEKVFLECVQDMDHENMFWYRQDPGLGLRLIYFSYDVKMKEKGDIPEGYSVSREKKERFSLILESASTNQTSMYLCASRRDTEAFFGQGTRLTVV.

The V call is TRBV5-4, the J call TRBJ1-5; possible D gene TRBD1, 5 bases. The CDR3 is made up of 13 amino acids. V was trimmed by 4 bases and J by 10 bases, leaving 15 bases between them. CDR1 and CDR2 from the germline V gene are SGHNT and YYREEE (reference sequence). The CDR3 bases are TGTGCCAGCAGCATCGACTTTGACAGTCCCCAGCATTTT. Translation gives CASSIDFDSPQHF.